The 8 T cell receptor beta chains presented below share a single source sample, sequenced in a study of a mutant IDH1 vaccine in newly diagnosed glioma. Libraries were prepared by immunoSEQ multiplex PCR; TCRdb keeps only in-frame clonotypes and omits some of them. The sample has about 51,000 clones, over 65% seen once. Sample time point: baseline, week 1 (first vaccination visit). Treatment specified: pre-vaccination baseline after standard-of-care therapy. Sequenced material: PBMCs, taken from a glioma patient treated with radiotherapy, temozolomide or both. These receptors were obtained from a woman aged 40 to 50 with glioma.

The chain recombines TRBV6-4 with TRBJ2-1, with TRBD2 matching 8 bases. This CDR3 is built from 15 residues. The V gene end was trimmed by 6 bases and the J gene end by 0 bases; junction bases not matched to a gene: 4. CDR1 is MRHNA, CDR2 SNTAGT, per germline. The CDR3 DNA reads TGTGCCAGCAGCGTCCGGGGGGGCTCCTACAATGAGCAGTTCTTC. Translated: CASSVRGGSYNEQFF.

The rearrangement uses TRBV5-1 and TRBJ2-7, with 11 bases matching TRBD1. V shed 3 bases, J shed 3 bases, and the junction held 2 bases outside the gene matches. Germline V gene lookup returns CDR1 SGHRS and CDR2 YFSETQ. The CDR3 has 14 amino acids. The CDR3 sequence: CASSSGTGGYEQYF. Here the CDR3 DNA reads TGCGCCAGCAGCTCCGGGACAGGGGGCTACGAGCAGTACTTC.

The CDR3 protein is CASSLFSGGQGDTQYF. In DNA, the CDR3 is TGTGCCAGCAGCTTGTTTAGCGGGGGGCAGGGAGATACGCAGTATTTT. The chain couples TRBV5-4 to TRBJ2-3, with 10 bases aligning to TRBD2. The V segment lost 1 base and the J segment 5 bases; nucleotides outside the gene matches: 7. The CDR3 is 16 amino acids. Germline V gives CDR1 SGHNT, CDR2 YYREEE (reference sequence).

V gene TRBV19 combines with J gene TRBJ2-7; no clear D. Germline V CDR1 and CDR2: LNHDA, SQIVND (reference sequence). This CDR3 has 13 amino acids. Trimming stripped 9 bases from V and 0 bases from J, with 12 bases between. CDR3 coding DNA: TGTGCCAGCATGGGGTGGAGCTCCTACGAGCAGTACTTC. Translated: CASMGWSSYEQYF.

The chain recombines TRBV7-9 with TRBJ1-1, with 7 bases identical to TRBD1. Germline lookup yields CDR1 SEHNR and CDR2 FQNEAQ (reference sequence). Trimming at V came to 5 bases and at J to 2 bases, leaving 8 bases not matched to a gene. The CDR3 is made up of 15 amino acids. The CDR3 protein is CASSNPRGRNTEAFF. The CDR3 DNA reads as TGTGCCAGCAGCAACCCCAGGGGGAGAAACACTGAAGCTTTCTTT.

The chain carries TRBV19 and TRBJ1-5; 7 bases are shared with TRBD1. V gave up 3 bases and J gave up 2 bases; unmatched junction bases: 4. This CDR3 spans 15 amino acids. Germline lookup yields CDR1 LNHDA and CDR2 SQIVND (reference sequence). This CDR3 is CASSIPQGGNQPQHF. For the CDR3, the DNA is TGTGCCAGTAGTATCCCGCAGGGGGGCAATCAGCCCCAGCATTTT.

For the CDR3, the DNA is TGTGCCTGCCCGGTCAGGGGGATTGATGGCTACACCTTC. Its protein is CACPVRGIDGYTF. V gene TRBV30 combines with J gene TRBJ1-2; 7 positions agree with TRBD1. Germline V gene lookup returns CDR1 GTSNPN and CDR2 SVGIG (reference sequence). CDR3 length equals 13 residues. V dropped 6 bases and J dropped 6; count of bases not matched to a gene: 10. The variable domain in full, with the rest retrieved from reference TRBV30 and TRBJ1-2, is SQTIHQWPATLVQPVGSPLSLECTVEGTSNPNLYWYRQAAGRGLQLLFYSVGIGQISSEVPQNLSASRPQDRQFILSSKKLLLSDSGFYLCACPVRGIDGYTFGSGTRLTVV.

The V and J genes are TRBV20-1 and TRBJ2-3; 8 bases are shared with TRBD2. V shed 2 bases, J shed 9 bases, and the junction held 1 base outside the gene matches. The CDR3 length is 11 residues. CDR1 is DFQATT and CDR2 is SNEGSKA in the germline V gene (reference sequence). CDR3: CSARTGGTQYF. Written as DNA, the CDR3 is TGCAGTGCTAGAACGGGGGGGACGCAGTATTTT.